This T cell receptor beta chain was sequenced during a study of T cells after yellow fever vaccination. CDR3 size: 14 residues. V was cut by 4 bases and J by 4 bases, with 13 bases left in between. Looked up from germline, CDR1 is MNHEY and CDR2 is SVGEGT. Many counts were recorded for this clonotype. The target antigen is unknown. Template switching with 5'RACE generated the TCR cDNA and added a universal primer site and UMIs. TCRdb recomputed calls from the 5' RACE reads with MiXCR, one row per CDR3 protein. The table includes more than 95,000 distinct CDR3 sequences, around 9.8% detected once. Study-wide findings and caveats: Overall, a small share of clonotypes was seen in both CD4 and CD8 compartments. Most primary-vaccination clones reappeared after the booster (around 95% CD4, approximately 88% CD8). Highly abundant clonotypes carried over from the bulk population could end up in FACS-sorted repertoires as contaminants.

The V and J genes are TRBV6-2 or TRBV6-3 and TRBJ1-2; D is undetermined. The specimen was CD8+ T cells sorted from PBMCs, collected on the day of the yellow fever booster vaccination. This sequence originates from a young man who received the YFV17D yellow fever vaccine. The CDR3 sequence is CASSSFDMSYGYTF. The CDR3 DNA sequence: TGTGCCAGCAGTTCCTTCGACATGTCCTATGGCTACACCTTC.